This T cell receptor (beta chain) stems from a study of cytomegalovirus exposure and HLA in healthy donors. Study-wide results and limits: A later analysis linked 15,000 to 20,000 TCR beta sequences to HLA alleles at 0.05 false discovery rate. An analysis was carried out later, and it reportedly showed fewer N-insertions in an Asian-associated ancestry cluster than the approximately 710-donor mean.

The junction had 9 bases not matched to a gene; V was cut back by 0 bases and J by 7 bases. This CDR3 comprises 18 residues. Germline V gene lookup returns CDR1 SGHTA and CDR2 FQGNSA. With regard to this clone: The antigen is unknown.

The primer mix had 60 Vbeta and 13 Jbeta primers. Only in-frame clones appear in the TCRdb table, and some are missing; sequencing was by immunoSEQ multiplex PCR. The sample includes fewer than 40,000 clones, roughly 79% of them seen just once. The sequence came from a woman aged 40 to 50 in good health and CMV-seronegative. The sequencing sample was made of PBMCs. The chain uses TRBV7-2 and TRBJ2-1; the match to TRBD2 covers 13 bases. CDR3 residues: CASSLARTSGGGRNEQFF. The CDR3, as DNA: TGTGCCAGCAGCTTAGCGAGAACTAGCGGGGGGGGACGAAATGAGCAGTTCTTC.